The entry that follows covers one TCR beta chain sequence. Antigen: not known. One tube held mixed TRB-A and TRB-B primer pools for touch-down PCR. TCRdb reprocessed the multiplex PCR reads and keeps a single row for each CDR3 protein, giving no DNA. The sample holds under 15,000 distinct CDR3 sequences. TRB was amplified from 250 ng of peripheral blood genomic DNA per sample. Germline V gene lookup returns CDR1 SGHNT and CDR2 YYREEE (reference sequence). The CDR3 is 15 amino acids. This sample is part of a study of T cell clusters in autoimmune cytopenias. Study-wide points: Functional roles of the in silico T cell clusters still await experimental validation.

The sequence came from a human donor with an autoimmune cytopenia or autoimmune hepatitis (not recorded which). Sequenced sample: peripheral blood. The V gene is TRBV5-4, the J gene TRBJ1-2; TCRdb names TRBD1, which stays unverified in the absence of DNA. CDR3 residues: CASSPPDRGLYGYTF.